Listed below are T cell receptor beta chains from one sample, sequenced in a study of control samples from healthy donors and cancer patients. TCRdb's copy holds only in-frame clones and misses some; the assay was immunoSEQ multiplex PCR. The table lists hundreds of thousands of clones, roughly 82% of them singletons. Sequencing was performed on PBMCs. These receptor sequences come from a woman between 55 and 75 years old with lung cancer. Each CDR3 is given with its conserved first and last residue. A D gene is named only where the DNA matches it firmly. Some rows have no size entry. The others give once, few or many, or a class for an expanded clone.

size: once
D: -
V: TRBV7-8
J: TRBJ1-1
DNA: TGTGCCAGCATCAGGGACACTGAAGCTTTCTTT
CDR3: CASIRDTEAFF

size: -
D: TRBD1
V: TRBV5-1
J: TRBJ2-7
DNA: TGCGCCAGCAGTTACGCGGGACAGGGGGCCTACGAGCAGTACTTC
CDR3: CASSYAGQGAYEQYF

size: few
D: TRBD1
V: TRBV5-4
J: TRBJ2-7
DNA: TGTGCCAGCAGCTTGGCCCCGGGACAGGGGCCCTACGAGCAGTACTTC
CDR3: CASSLAPGQGPYEQYF

size: -
D: -
V: TRBV19
J: TRBJ1-5
DNA: TGTGCCAGTAGTATAGTAGGGATCAATCAGCCCCAGCATTTT
CDR3: CASSIVGINQPQHF

size: -
D: TRBD1
V: TRBV6-5
J: TRBJ2-3
DNA: TGTGCCAGCAGGCCGGGACAGGGGTGGGATACGCAGTATTTT
CDR3: CASRPGQGWDTQYF

size: -
D: -
V: TRBV18
J: TRBJ2-3
DNA: TGTGCCAGCTCACCACCGTGGGACCGCACAGATACGCAGTATTTT
CDR3: CASSPPWDRTDTQYF

size: -
D: TRBD2
V: TRBV7-2
J: TRBJ2-4
DNA: TGTGCCAGCAGCCCAGGACCGGGACTACCCACAAACATTCAGTACTTC
CDR3: CASSPGPGLPTNIQYF

size: -
D: -
V: TRBV18
J: TRBJ2-7
DNA: TGTGCCAGCTCACCACGGCAGCAGAGCTCCTACGAGCAGTACTTC
CDR3: CASSPRQQSSYEQYF

size: once
D: -
V: TRBV9
J: TRBJ2-1
DNA: TGTGCCAGCAGCAGCCGACAGGGAGGTTACAATGAGCAGTTCTTC
CDR3: CASSSRQGGYNEQFF

size: -
D: TRBD2
V: TRBV4-2
J: TRBJ2-7
DNA: TGTGCCAGCAGCACTTCGACTAGCGCGGATTACGAGCAGTACTTC
CDR3: CASSTSTSADYEQYF

size: -
D: TRBD1
V: TRBV7-8
J: TRBJ1-1
DNA: TGTGCCAGCAGCCCGATTCCACAGGGGTACACTGAAGCTTTCTTT
CDR3: CASSPIPQGYTEAFF

size: -
D: -
V: TRBV6-5
J: TRBJ2-5
DNA: TGTGCCAGCAGTTACGGGGAGACCCAGTACTTC
CDR3: CASSYGETQYF

size: -
D: -
V: TRBV5-4
J: TRBJ2-7
DNA: TGTGCCAGCAGCTCCCTTGGCGAGCAGTACTTC
CDR3: CASSSLGEQYF

size: -
D: -
V: TRBV2
J: TRBJ1-5
DNA: TGTGCCAGCAGCGCCCAGGTCAGGGATGGCAATCAGCCCCAGCATTTT
CDR3: CASSAQVRDGNQPQHF

size: -
D: -
V: TRBV30
J: TRBJ2-5
DNA: TGTGCCTGGAGTCTACAGGGCGAGGAGACCCAGTACTTC
CDR3: CAWSLQGEETQYF

size: -
D: -
V: TRBV27
J: TRBJ2-7
DNA: TGTGCCAGCAGTCCCCTCCCTTGGGGCTACGAGCAGTACTTC
CDR3: CASSPLPWGYEQYF

size: -
D: -
V: TRBV7-2
J: TRBJ2-7
DNA: TGTGCCAGCAGCTCTCAAGCGGATTTCTCCTACGAGCAGTACTTC
CDR3: CASSSQADFSYEQYF

size: -
D: -
V: TRBV28
J: TRBJ1-6
DNA: TGTGCCAGCAGTTCCCCACCAAGTGGCGGATCACCCCTCCACTTT
CDR3: CASSSPPSGGSPLHF

size: -
D: -
V: TRBV28
J: TRBJ1-5
DNA: TGTGCCAGCCTTAGGTGGGACCAGGCCCAGCCCCAGCATTTT
CDR3: CASLRWDQAQPQHF

size: -
D: -
V: TRBV19
J: TRBJ1-2
DNA: TGTGCCAGTAGTCCCCCCTCTAAGGATGGCTACACCTTC
CDR3: CASSPPSKDGYTF

size: -
D: TRBD2
V: TRBV12-3/TRBV12-4
J: TRBJ2-5
DNA: TGTGCCAGCAGCCGGGGGGACCAAGAGACCCAGTACTTC
CDR3: CASSRGDQETQYF

size: -
D: -
V: TRBV10-3
J: TRBJ2-7
DNA: TGTGCCATCAGGGACAACACCCGGGACCTTTCCTACGAGCAGTACTTC
CDR3: CAIRDNTRDLSYEQYF

size: -
D: TRBD1
V: TRBV2
J: TRBJ1-1
DNA: TGTGCCAGCAGTTTGGACAGGGCAACCACTGAAGCTTTCTTT
CDR3: CASSLDRATTEAFF

size: few
D: -
V: TRBV4-1
J: TRBJ1-2
DNA: TGCGCCAGCAGCCAAGAGTCGGGGGGCGGCTACACCTTC
CDR3: CASSQESGGGYTF

size: -
D: TRBD1
V: TRBV19
J: TRBJ2-5
DNA: TGTGCCAGTAGTATGGACAGGGGGAGAGAGACCCAGTACTTC
CDR3: CASSMDRGRETQYF

size: -
D: -
V: TRBV27
J: TRBJ2-1
DNA: TGTGCCAGCACCCTCAATGAGCAGTTCTTC
CDR3: CASTLNEQFF

size: many
D: TRBD1
V: TRBV7-3
J: TRBJ1-2
DNA: TGTGCCAGCAGCCTTAACCCAGGGGGCGCTGGGGGCTACACCTTC
CDR3: CASSLNPGGAGGYTF

size: few
D: -
V: TRBV6-2/TRBV6-3
J: TRBJ2-1
DNA: TGTGCCAGCAGTTACTCGAGGGGGGGCGAGCAGTTCTTC
CDR3: CASSYSRGGEQFF

size: -
D: -
V: TRBV9
J: TRBJ2-1
DNA: TGTGCCAGCAGCGTAGCGGGGACCCCTGGACTCAATGAGCAGTTCTTC
CDR3: CASSVAGTPGLNEQFF

size: -
D: TRBD2
V: TRBV10-3
J: TRBJ2-2
DNA: TGTGCCATCAGTGAGTCAGGGGCGGGAGGCCGGACCGGGGAGCTGTTTTTT
CDR3: CAISESGAGGRTGELFF